This TCR beta chain emerged from a study of blood T cell repertoires in COVID-19. The CDR3 has 15 amino acids. Trimming took off 6 bases at V and 4 bases at J, with 18 bases between the two ends. Germline CDR1 MNHNY, CDR2 SVGAGI (reference sequence). Original data processing: Reference gene primer amplification yielded estimated nucleated cell counts. TCRdb's table, derived via immunoSEQ multiplex PCR, lists solely in-frame clones and lacks some. V and J calls and clone size are those listed in that table; D and trimming were worked out from the DNA. The table records approximately 200,000 clones, around 80% of them present only once.

The origin of this receptor is a woman between 50 and 59 years old with acute or convalescent COVID-19. Input material: peripheral blood. This sequence joins TRBV6-6 and TRBJ1-2; no definite D call. CDR3 region: CASRTTVGLGYGYTF. CDR3 nucleotide sequence: TGTGCCAGCAGGACGACGGTGGGCCTCGGCTATGGCTACACCTTC.